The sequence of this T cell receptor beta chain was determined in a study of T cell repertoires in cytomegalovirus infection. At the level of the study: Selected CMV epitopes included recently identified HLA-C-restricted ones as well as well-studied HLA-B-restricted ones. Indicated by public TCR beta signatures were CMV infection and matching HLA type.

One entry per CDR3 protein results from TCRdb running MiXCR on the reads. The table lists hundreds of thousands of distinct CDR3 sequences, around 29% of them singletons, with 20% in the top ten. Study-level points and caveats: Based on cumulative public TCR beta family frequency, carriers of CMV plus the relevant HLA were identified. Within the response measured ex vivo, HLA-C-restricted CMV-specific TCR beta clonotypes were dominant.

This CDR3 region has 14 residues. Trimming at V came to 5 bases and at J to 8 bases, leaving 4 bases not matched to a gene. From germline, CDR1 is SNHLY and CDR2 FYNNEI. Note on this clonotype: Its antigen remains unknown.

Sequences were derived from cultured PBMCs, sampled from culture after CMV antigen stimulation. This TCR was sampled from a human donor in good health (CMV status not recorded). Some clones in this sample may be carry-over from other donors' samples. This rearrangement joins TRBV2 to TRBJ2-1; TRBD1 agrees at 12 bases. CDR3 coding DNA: TGTGCCAGCAGTCCGGGACAGGGGGCGGATGAGCAGTTCTTC. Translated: CASSPGQGADEQFF.